This TCR beta chain was identified in a study of cytomegalovirus exposure and HLA in healthy donors. Comments on this clone: Its target is unknown. This likely came from a read error, as a far larger clone is one base away.

Primers: 60 Vbeta forward and 13 Jbeta reverse. Sequenced by immunoSEQ multiplex PCR; TCRdb stores in-frame clones only, minus some. The profile covers 95,000 to 150,000 clones, with roughly 82% appearing a single time and roughly an eighth taken by the ten largest. The study, taken as a whole, reports: A later analysis linked a missense DCLRE1C variant to TCR beta V- and J-gene trimming.

V dropped 6 bases and J dropped 7 bases, with 10 bases sitting between them. The length of the CDR3 is 10 residues. The V gene's germline CDR1 is SQVTM and CDR2 ANQGSEA. The gene calls are TRBV29-1 and TRBJ2-7; D not certain. The sequenced sample was PBMCs. The source is a woman aged 60-75 years in good health and CMV-seropositive. CDR3 loop: CSVAANEQYF. In DNA, the CDR3 is TGCAGCGTGGCCGCAAATGAGCAGTACTTC.